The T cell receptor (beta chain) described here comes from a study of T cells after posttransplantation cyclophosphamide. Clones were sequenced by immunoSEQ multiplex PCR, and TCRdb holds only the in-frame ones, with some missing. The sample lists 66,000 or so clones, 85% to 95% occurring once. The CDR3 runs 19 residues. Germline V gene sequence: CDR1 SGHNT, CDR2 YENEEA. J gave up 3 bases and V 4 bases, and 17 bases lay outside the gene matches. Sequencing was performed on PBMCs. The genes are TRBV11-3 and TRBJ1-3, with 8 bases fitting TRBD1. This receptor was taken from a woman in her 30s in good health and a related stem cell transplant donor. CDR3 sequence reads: CASSSTIRTTGEIGNTIYF. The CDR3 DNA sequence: TGTGCCAGCAGCTCAACTATACGGACGACAGGGGAAATTGGAAACACCATATATTTT.